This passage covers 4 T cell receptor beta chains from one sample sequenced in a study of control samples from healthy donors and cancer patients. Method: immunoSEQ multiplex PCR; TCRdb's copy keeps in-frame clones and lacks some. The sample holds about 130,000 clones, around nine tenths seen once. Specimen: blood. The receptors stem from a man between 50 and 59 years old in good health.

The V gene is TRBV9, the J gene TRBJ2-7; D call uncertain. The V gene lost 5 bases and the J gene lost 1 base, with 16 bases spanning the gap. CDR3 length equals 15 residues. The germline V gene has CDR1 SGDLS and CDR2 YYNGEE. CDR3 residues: CASSTNVDPSYEQYF. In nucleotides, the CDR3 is TGTGCCAGCAGTACTAACGTGGACCCATCCTACGAGCAGTACTTC.

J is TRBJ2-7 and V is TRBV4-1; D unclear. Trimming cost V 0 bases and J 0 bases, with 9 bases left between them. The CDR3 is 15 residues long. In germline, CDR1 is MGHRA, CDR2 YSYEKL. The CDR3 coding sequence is TGCGCCAGCAGCCAAGATTGGGCAGACTCCTACGAGCAGTACTTC. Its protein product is CASSQDWADSYEQYF.

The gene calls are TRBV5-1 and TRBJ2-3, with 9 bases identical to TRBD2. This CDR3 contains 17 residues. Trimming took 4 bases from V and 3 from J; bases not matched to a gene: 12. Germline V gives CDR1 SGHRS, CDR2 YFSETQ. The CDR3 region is CASSPGASGVVTDTQYF. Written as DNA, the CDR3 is TGCGCCAGCAGCCCCGGGGCTAGCGGGGTTGTAACAGATACGCAGTATTTT. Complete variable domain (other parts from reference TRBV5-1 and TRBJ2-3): KAGVTQTPRYLIKTRGQQVTLSCSPISGHRSVSWYQQTPGQGLQFLFEYFSETQRNKGNFPGRFSGRQFSNSRSEMNVSTLELGDSALYLCASSPGASGVVTDTQYFGPGTRLTVL.

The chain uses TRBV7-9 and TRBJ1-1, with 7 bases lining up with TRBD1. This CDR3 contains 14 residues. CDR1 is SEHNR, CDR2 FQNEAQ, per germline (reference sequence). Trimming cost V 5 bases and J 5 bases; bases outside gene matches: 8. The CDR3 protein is CASSHQTGMTEAFF. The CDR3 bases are TGTGCCAGCAGCCACCAGACAGGGATGACTGAAGCTTTCTTT.